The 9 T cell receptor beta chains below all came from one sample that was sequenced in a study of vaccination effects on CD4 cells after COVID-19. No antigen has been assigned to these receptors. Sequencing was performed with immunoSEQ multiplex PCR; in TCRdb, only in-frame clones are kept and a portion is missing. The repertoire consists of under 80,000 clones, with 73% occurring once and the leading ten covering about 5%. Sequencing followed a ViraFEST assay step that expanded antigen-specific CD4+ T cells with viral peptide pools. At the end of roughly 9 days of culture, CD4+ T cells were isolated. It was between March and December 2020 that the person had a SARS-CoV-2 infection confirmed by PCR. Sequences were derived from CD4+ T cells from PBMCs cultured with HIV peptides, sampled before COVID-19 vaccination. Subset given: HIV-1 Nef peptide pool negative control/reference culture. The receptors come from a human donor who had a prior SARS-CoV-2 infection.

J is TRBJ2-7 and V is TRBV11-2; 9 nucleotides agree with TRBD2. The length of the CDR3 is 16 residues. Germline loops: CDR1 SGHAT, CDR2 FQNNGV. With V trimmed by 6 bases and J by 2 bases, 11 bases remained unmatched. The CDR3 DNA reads TGTGCCAGCAGGGCTCTAGTGCGGGGGGGCGCCTACGAGCAGTACTTC. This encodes CASRALVRGGAYEQYF.

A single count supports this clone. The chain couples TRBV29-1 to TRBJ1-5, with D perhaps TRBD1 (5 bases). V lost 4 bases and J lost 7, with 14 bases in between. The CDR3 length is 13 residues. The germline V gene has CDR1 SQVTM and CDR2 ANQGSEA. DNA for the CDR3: TGCAGCGTTGGGATGGGGGTAGGCCAGCCCCAGCATTTT. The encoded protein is CSVGMGVGQPQHF. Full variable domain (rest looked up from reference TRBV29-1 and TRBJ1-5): SAVISQKPSRDICQRGTSLTIQCQVDSQVTMMFWYRQQPGQSLTLIATANQGSEATYESGFVIDKFPISRPNLTFSTLTVSNMSPEDSSIYLCSVGMGVGQPQHFGDGTRLSIL.

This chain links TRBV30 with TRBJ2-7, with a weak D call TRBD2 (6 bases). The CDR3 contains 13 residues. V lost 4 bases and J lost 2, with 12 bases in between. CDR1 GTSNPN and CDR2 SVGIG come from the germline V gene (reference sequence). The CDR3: CAWNGGGTYEQYF. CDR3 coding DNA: TGTGCCTGGAATGGGGGAGGCACCTACGAGCAGTACTTC.

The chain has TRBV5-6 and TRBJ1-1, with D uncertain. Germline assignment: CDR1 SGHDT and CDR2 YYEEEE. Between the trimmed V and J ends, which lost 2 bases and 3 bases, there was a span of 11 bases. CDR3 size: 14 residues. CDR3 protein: CASSFFSVDTEAFF. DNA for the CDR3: TGTGCCAGCAGCTTTTTTTCTGTAGACACTGAAGCTTTCTTT.

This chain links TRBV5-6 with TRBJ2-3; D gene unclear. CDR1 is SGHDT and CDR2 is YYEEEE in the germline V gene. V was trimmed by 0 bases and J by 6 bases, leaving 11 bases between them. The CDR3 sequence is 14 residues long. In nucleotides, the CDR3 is TGTGCCAGCAGCTTGGACCCAGCCGAGGATACGCAGTATTTT. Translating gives CASSLDPAEDTQYF.

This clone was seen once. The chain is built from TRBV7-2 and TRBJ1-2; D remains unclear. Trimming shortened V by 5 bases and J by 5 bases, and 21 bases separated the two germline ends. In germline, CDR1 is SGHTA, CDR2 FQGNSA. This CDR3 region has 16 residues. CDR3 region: CASSVGPYKGAYGYTF. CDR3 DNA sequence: TGTGCCAGCAGCGTTGGGCCCTACAAGGGAGCTTATGGCTACACCTTC.

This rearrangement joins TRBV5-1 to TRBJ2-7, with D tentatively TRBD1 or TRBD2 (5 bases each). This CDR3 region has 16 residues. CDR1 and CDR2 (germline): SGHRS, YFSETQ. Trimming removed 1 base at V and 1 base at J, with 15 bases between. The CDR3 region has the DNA TGCGCCAGCAGCTTGCGAACCGGGACGGAGTCCTACGAGCAGTACTTC. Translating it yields CASSLRTGTESYEQYF.

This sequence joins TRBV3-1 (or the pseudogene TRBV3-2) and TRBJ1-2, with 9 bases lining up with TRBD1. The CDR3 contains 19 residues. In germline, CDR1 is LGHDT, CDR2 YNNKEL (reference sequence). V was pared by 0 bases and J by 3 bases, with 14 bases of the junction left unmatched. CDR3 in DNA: TGTGCCAGCAGCCAAGAACGGCGAAAAACGGGACAGGGATACTATGGCTACACCTTC. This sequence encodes CASSQERRKTGQGYYGYTF.

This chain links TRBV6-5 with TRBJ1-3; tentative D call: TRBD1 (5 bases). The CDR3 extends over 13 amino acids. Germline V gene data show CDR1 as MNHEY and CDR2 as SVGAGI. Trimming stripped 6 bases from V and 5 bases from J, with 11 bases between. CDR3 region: CASSSGDRNTIYF. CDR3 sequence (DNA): TGTGCCAGCAGCTCCGGGGACCGAAACACCATATATTTT.